The 17 T cell receptor beta chains below all came from one sample that was sequenced in a study of blood T cell repertoires in COVID-19. TCRdb's table, derived via immunoSEQ multiplex PCR, lists solely in-frame clones and lacks some. Found here are over 35,000 clones, approximately 71% of them singletons; the top ten hold less than 8%. The sequenced sample was peripheral blood. These receptors all come from an elderly man with acute or convalescent COVID-19.

This clone was seen many times. The chain links TRBV7-9 to TRBJ2-1; D gene ambiguous. Per the germline V gene, CDR1 is SEHNR and CDR2 is FQNEAQ (reference sequence). V was pared by 5 bases and J by 3 bases, with 8 bases between. CDR3 length: 13 amino acids. The DNA for the CDR3 is TGTGCCAGCAGCGGGTCGGGCTACAATGAGCAGTTCTTC. It encodes CASSGSGYNEQFF.

The chain carries TRBV18 and TRBJ2-2; TRBD1 might be the D (6 bases). The germline gives CDR1 KGHSH, CDR2 LQKENI. This CDR3 contains 14 residues. Trimming cost V 2 bases and J 7 bases, with 11 bases left between them. CDR3 in DNA: TGTGCCAGCTCACCAGTGGGGACAAGCGGGGAGCTGTTTTTT. Translation gives CASSPVGTSGELFF.

This clone has more than one count but fewer than ten. The rearrangement joins TRBV6-1 to TRBJ1-2; 7 nucleotides match TRBD1. This CDR3 has 15 amino acids. The germline gives CDR1 MNHNS, CDR2 SASEGT. The J segment lost 5 bases and the V segment lost 2 bases, leaving 8 bases of the junction unmatched. The CDR3 nucleotides read TGTGCCAGCAGTGAACCCGGGACAGATCGGTATGGCTACACCTTC. Protein product: CASSEPGTDRYGYTF.

This clone came up a few times. The chain links TRBV9 to TRBJ2-7, with 10 bases identical to TRBD1. J gave up 7 bases and V 2 bases, and 9 bases lay outside the gene matches. CDR3 length: 15 amino acids. Looked up from germline, CDR1 is SGDLS and CDR2 is YYNGEE. The chain's CDR3 is CASSVGTGVQGEQYF. DNA for the CDR3: TGTGCCAGCAGCGTGGGGACAGGGGTTCAGGGGGAGCAGTACTTC.

This chain links TRBV3-1 (or the pseudogene TRBV3-2) with TRBJ1-2; the match to TRBD1 covers 7 bases. Germline loops: CDR1 LGHDT, CDR2 YNNKEL (reference sequence). The length of the CDR3 is 13 residues. V lost 4 bases, J lost 8 bases, and 7 bases stayed unmatched. The CDR3 DNA sequence: TGTGCCAGCAGCCTACAGGGGAAAGCGGGCTACACCTTC. Encoded protein: CASSLQGKAGYTF.

This clone appeared once. J is TRBJ2-1 and V is TRBV9, with 7 bases lining up with TRBD2. CDR3 length: 15 amino acids. The J segment lost 4 bases and the V segment lost 4 bases, leaving 8 bases of the junction unmatched. Germline CDR1 is SGDLS and CDR2 is YYNGEE. Here the CDR3 DNA reads TGTGCCAGCAGCCTCACCAGCGGGGATTACAATGAGCAGTTCTTC. Amino acids: CASSLTSGDYNEQFF.

This clone has a single count. This CDR3 reads CSVGQGSLRYGYTF. The CDR3 coding sequence is TGCAGCGTCGGACAGGGTAGCTTAAGATATGGCTACACCTTC. The chain joins TRBV29-1 to TRBJ1-2; 8 bases map to TRBD1. V trimming: 6 bases; J trimming: 5 bases; junction bases outside the gene matches: 11. Germline V lookup: CDR1 SQVTM, CDR2 ANQGSEA. This CDR3 region has 14 residues.

V and J are TRBV9 and TRBJ1-6; no reliable D call. The germline V and J ends were trimmed by 2 bases and 1 base, with 19 bases remaining between them. The CDR3 contains 19 residues. Per germline, CDR1 SGDLS and CDR2 YYNGEE. CDR3 in amino acids: CASSVDPGPAGSYNSPLHF. As DNA, the CDR3 is TGTGCCAGCAGCGTCGACCCGGGTCCCGCCGGATCCTATAATTCACCCCTCCACTTT. The variable domain in full, completed from reference TRBV9 and TRBJ1-6, reads DSGVTQTPKHLITATGQRVTLRCSPRSGDLSVYWYQQSLDQGLQFLIQYYNGEERAKGNILERFSAQQFPDLHSELNLSSLELGDSALYFCASSVDPGPAGSYNSPLHFGNGTRLTVT.

This chain joins TRBV5-6 and TRBJ2-1, with 8 bases lining up with TRBD2. V lost 4 bases, J lost 6 bases, and 3 bases stayed unmatched. Germline CDR1 SGHDT, CDR2 YYEEEE. The CDR3 runs 13 residues. Here the CDR3 reads CASSPGTSNEQFF. The CDR3 DNA reads as TGTGCCAGCAGCCCCGGGACTAGCAATGAGCAGTTCTTC. The full variable domain, its missing parts supplied by reference TRBV5-6 and TRBJ2-1, is DAGVTQSPTHLIKTRGQQVTLRCSPKSGHDTVSWYQQALGQGPQFIFQYYEEEERQRGNFPDRFSGHQFPNYSSELNVNALLLGDSALYLCASSPGTSNEQFFGPGTRLTVL.

The chain is built from TRBV18 and TRBJ1-1, with unresolved D. The CDR3 consists of 13 residues. The germline V and J ends were trimmed by 3 bases and 2 bases, with 7 bases remaining between them. The germline V gene has CDR1 KGHSH and CDR2 LQKENI. The CDR3 DNA is TGTGCCAGCTCACCTGAGAGTAACACTGAAGCTTTCTTT. It translates to CASSPESNTEAFF. The full variable domain, its missing parts supplied by reference TRBV18 and TRBJ1-1, is NAGVMQNPRHLVRRRGQEARLRCSPMKGHSHVYWYRQLPEEGLKFMVYLQKENIIDESGMPKERFSAEFPKEGPSILRIQQVVRGDSAAYFCASSPESNTEAFFGQGTRLTVV.

This chain's CDR3 is CAWSAPGTAGYGYTF. CDR3 coding DNA: TGTGCCTGGAGTGCTCCCGGGACTGCAGGCTATGGCTACACCTTC. The rearrangement links TRBV30 to TRBJ1-2; tentative D call: TRBD1 (5 bases). Germline assignment: CDR1 GTSNPN and CDR2 SVGIG (reference sequence). CDR3 length: 15 amino acids. Trimming pared 1 base from V and 4 bases from J, leaving 16 bases between.

This clone has a single count. V is TRBV7-9 and J is TRBJ2-3; D is perhaps TRBD1 (5 bases). Germline lookup yields CDR1 SEHNR and CDR2 FQNEAQ (reference sequence). The CDR3 sequence is 17 residues long. The V and J ends lost 5 bases and 0 bases respectively, with 18 bases between them. The DNA of the CDR3 is TGTGCCAGCAGCACAGGTCGGGCTATGGTTAGCACAGATACGCAGTATTTT. Translation: CASSTGRAMVSTDTQYF.

There are a few counts of this clone. The chain links TRBV3-1 (or the pseudogene TRBV3-2) to TRBJ1-6; tentatively, D is TRBD1 (6 bases). V was pared by 4 bases and J by 1 base, with 20 bases between. This CDR3 has 19 residues. Per the germline V gene, CDR1 is LGHDT and CDR2 is YNNKEL (reference sequence). This CDR3 reads CASSPDRGGRGSYNSPLHF. CDR3 DNA: TGTGCCAGCAGCCCAGACCGAGGGGGAAGGGGATCCTATAATTCACCCCTCCACTTT.

The CDR3 region is CASSGADVDGYTF. DNA of the CDR3: TGTGCCAGCAGCGGAGCGGACGTGGACGGATACACCTTC. The chain links TRBV2 to TRBJ1-2; D uncertain. The germline V gene has CDR1 SNHLY and CDR2 FYNNEI. With 6 bases removed from V and 11 bases from J, the gap between germline ends came to 19 bases. CDR3 size: 13 residues.

V is TRBV5-6 and J is TRBJ2-7; 10 bases are shared with TRBD2. This CDR3 is built from 16 residues. Germline loops: CDR1 SGHDT, CDR2 YYEEEE. With V trimmed by 0 bases and J by 4 bases, 7 bases remained unmatched. The CDR3 region is CASSLVGLAEPYEQYF. CDR3 nucleotides: TGTGCCAGCAGCTTGGTCGGACTAGCGGAACCGTACGAGCAGTACTTC.

This clone was detected only a few times. This chain joins TRBV19 and TRBJ1-2; possible D gene TRBD1, 5 bases. There are 11 residues in the CDR3. Germline V CDR1 and CDR2: LNHDA, SQIVND (reference sequence). V was pared by 2 bases and J by 14 bases, with 12 bases between. The DNA for the CDR3 is TGTGCCAGTAGTATATCGGGGACTAAAACCTTC. Translation gives CASSISGTKTF.

The V call is TRBV19, the J call TRBJ1-2; the match to TRBD1 covers 10 bases. The germline V gene encodes CDR1 LNHDA and CDR2 SQIVND (reference sequence). CDR3 length: 12 residues. The V gene end was trimmed by 11 bases and the J gene end by 4 bases; junction bases not matched to a gene: 4. CDR3 amino acids: CAVTGGSYGYTF. CDR3 coding DNA: TGTGCCGTGACAGGGGGCTCCTATGGCTACACCTTC.